This TCR beta chain was identified in a study of T cell responses to AZD1222 COVID-19 vaccine. Germline assignment: CDR1 MNHEY and CDR2 SVGAGI. Trimming shortened V by 8 bases and J by 6 bases, and 16 bases separated the two germline ends. This CDR3 region has 13 residues. The data were produced by immunoSEQ multiplex PCR, yet TCRdb's version contains in-frame clones alone and is incomplete. This table has tens of thousands of clones, 90% appearing once. The clonotype was recovered from an adult who received the AZD1222 COVID-19 vaccine. The chain is built from TRBV6-5 and TRBJ1-1; D call uncertain. This specimen consisted of peripheral blood, obtained 28 days after the second AZD1222 dose. Here the CDR3 reads CASPDPYKAEAFF. In DNA form, the CDR3 reads TGTGCCAGCCCCGACCCATACAAGGCTGAAGCTTTCTTT.